Presented here are 24 T cell receptor beta chains from one specimen sequenced in a study of shared clonotypes between healthy human individuals. The repertoire was sequenced with immunoSEQ multiplex PCR; TCRdb's copy has only in-frame clones and lacks some. The sample has approximately 810,000 clones; 80% to 95% are singletons. CD45RO-negative, CCR7-positively selected cells formed the naive CD8 fraction, excluding terminally differentiated effector memory CD45RA+ cells. The specimen sequenced was naive CD8+ T cells sorted from blood. Receptors originate from a man aged 30-40 years in good health.

The rearrangement links TRBV28 to TRBJ2-7; D call uncertain. Per germline, CDR1 MDHEN and CDR2 SYDVKM. CDR3 length equals 12 residues. Between the trimmed V and J ends, which lost 1 base and 5 bases, there was a span of 6 bases. In DNA, the CDR3 is TGTGCCAGCAGTTTATTGTCCGACGAGCAGTACTTC. This encodes CASSLLSDEQYF.

This clone was found once. The chain recombines TRBV7-2 with TRBJ2-5, with TRBD1 matching over 9 bases. Germline-derived CDR1 and CDR2 are SGHTA and FQGNSA. The CDR3 length is 15 residues. Trimming cost V 5 bases and J 6 bases; bases outside gene matches: 10. CDR3 amino acids: CASSLGDRAMKTQYF. CDR3 nucleotides: TGTGCCAGCAGCCTAGGGGACAGGGCGATGAAGACCCAGTACTTC.

The chain recombines TRBV4-3 with TRBJ2-1, with TRBD2 identical over 10 bases. The ends lost 0 bases at V and 8 bases at J; junction bases unmatched: 13. CDR3 length equals 18 residues. Germline CDR1 reads LGHNA; CDR2 reads YSLEER. The CDR3 here is CASSQEGRLAGWGDEQFF. The DNA of the CDR3 is TGCGCCAGCAGCCAAGAAGGTAGACTAGCGGGCTGGGGCGATGAGCAGTTCTTC.

V is TRBV28 and J is TRBJ2-7, with 10 nucleotides matching TRBD2. Unmatched junction bases numbered 4, after V lost 3 bases and J lost 5 bases. There are 14 residues in the CDR3. The germline CDR1 and CDR2 sequences are MDHEN and SYDVKM. The CDR3 here is CASSFLAGGDEQYF. The DNA of the CDR3 is TGTGCCAGCAGTTTCTTAGCGGGGGGCGACGAGCAGTACTTC.

The chain joins TRBV7-9 to TRBJ2-7, with D possibly being TRBD1 or TRBD2 (6 bases each). Trimming shortened V by 1 base and J by 5 bases, and 15 bases separated the two germline ends. Germline V lookup: CDR1 SEHNR, CDR2 FQNEAQ (reference sequence). CDR3 length: 15 residues. This CDR3 reads CASSLVGGGGDEQYF. DNA of the CDR3: TGTGCCAGCAGCTTAGTGGGGGGCGGTGGGGACGAGCAGTACTTC.

V usage is TRBV6-5 and J usage is TRBJ1-2; D is unclear. The CDR3 is 13 residues long. CDR1 MNHEY and CDR2 SVGAGI come from the germline V gene. V lost 8 bases, J lost 2 bases, and 12 bases lay in between. CDR3 sequence: CASCLTVNYGYTF. The CDR3 region has the DNA TGTGCCAGCTGCCTTACAGTGAACTATGGCTACACCTTC.

The chain carries TRBV11-3 and TRBJ2-7; TRBD1 matches 11 bases. CDR1 is SGHNT, CDR2 YENEEA, per germline. The CDR3 loop spans 14 amino acids. Trimming at V came to 4 bases and at J to 5 bases, leaving 4 bases not matched to a gene. CDR3 in DNA: TGTGCCAGCAGCTGGGGGACAGGGGGAGACGAGCAGTACTTC. Amino acid sequence: CASSWGTGGDEQYF.

The J gene is TRBJ2-7, the V gene TRBV4-1, with TRBD2 matching over 13 bases. CDR3 size: 17 residues. Germline V gene sequence: CDR1 MGHRA, CDR2 YSYEKL. V trimming: 1 base; J trimming: 2 bases; junction bases outside the gene matches: 5. The CDR3 sequence is CASSQVTGTSGTYEQYF. CDR3 sequence (DNA): TGCGCCAGCAGCCAAGTCACCGGGACTAGCGGGACCTACGAGCAGTACTTC.

This rearrangement joins TRBV27 to TRBJ2-1; 10 bases map to TRBD2. CDR1 is MNHEY and CDR2 is SMNVEV in the germline V gene (reference sequence). Germline trimming cut 3 bases from V and 6 bases from J; bases unmatched to any gene: 5. This CDR3 has 15 residues. CDR3: CASSLTLAGGNEQFF. CDR3 in DNA: TGTGCCAGCAGTTTGACATTAGCGGGAGGCAATGAGCAGTTCTTC.

This clone was counted a single time. V and J are TRBV27 and TRBJ2-7; TRBD2 agrees at 10 bases. V shed 3 bases, J shed 4 bases, and the junction held 3 bases outside the gene matches. CDR1 is MNHEY, CDR2 SMNVEV, per germline (reference sequence). The CDR3 is made up of 14 amino acids. CDR3 residues: CASSFSGRLYEQYF. CDR3 DNA: TGTGCCAGCAGTTTTAGCGGGAGGCTGTACGAGCAGTACTTC.

V usage is TRBV7-3 and J usage is TRBJ2-7; TRBD1 or TRBD2 may be the D gene (5 bases each). Trimming took 3 bases from V and 6 from J, leaving 12 bases between them. The CDR3 contains 13 residues. Looked up from germline, CDR1 is SGHTA and CDR2 is FQGTGA. The CDR3 nucleotides are TGTGCCAGCAGCTTGGGGGACCCGAGCGAGCAGTACTTC. It specifies CASSLGDPSEQYF.

This CDR3 is CASSRRDRYYEQYF. The CDR3 region has the DNA TGTGCCAGCAGCCGCCGGGACAGGTACTACGAGCAGTACTTC. This sequence joins TRBV27 and TRBJ2-7; 8 nucleotides align to TRBD1. With 6 bases clipped from V and 3 bases from J, the junction kept 7 bases outside the gene matches. Germline V CDR1 and CDR2: MNHEY, SMNVEV (reference sequence). This CDR3 region has 14 residues.

The chain employs TRBV28 and TRBJ2-7; no definite D call. The CDR3 extends over 14 amino acids. Trimming left V 8 bases short and J 3 bases short, with 17 bases between. Germline-derived CDR1 and CDR2 are MDHEN and SYDVKM. As DNA, the CDR3 is TGTGCCAGCCAAAATCGAGGTGAGAGCTACGAGCAGTACTTC. It encodes CASQNRGESYEQYF.

The V call is TRBV5-1, the J call TRBJ2-5; 13 nucleotides agree with TRBD2. V lost 4 bases and J lost 4; bases outside the gene matches: 13. Germline assignment: CDR1 SGHRS and CDR2 YFSETQ. The CDR3 has 18 amino acids. The CDR3 reads CASSPGLAGFSRPETQYF. Here the CDR3 DNA reads TGCGCCAGCAGCCCGGGACTAGCGGGATTTTCCCGCCCAGAGACCCAGTACTTC.

The count of this clone is one. The chain links TRBV4-1 to TRBJ1-1, with D maybe TRBD1 (5 bases). The CDR3 length is 14 residues. The V gene lost 8 bases and the J gene lost 3 bases, with 16 bases spanning the gap. Germline values: CDR1 MGHRA, CDR2 YSYEKL. CDR3 amino acids: CASGGKGEDTEAFF. The CDR3 nucleotides read TGCGCCAGCGGCGGGAAAGGGGAGGACACTGAAGCTTTCTTT.

The rearrangement joins TRBV7-9 to TRBJ2-7; D unresolved. V was clipped by 5 bases and J by 1 base, with 21 bases between them. The CDR3 runs to 17 residues. The germline V gene has CDR1 SEHNR and CDR2 FQNEAQ (reference sequence). CDR3 region: CASSTTSTDPESYEQYF. As DNA, the CDR3 is TGTGCCAGCAGCACAACTTCAACGGACCCCGAATCCTACGAGCAGTACTTC.

This clone has a single count. J is TRBJ1-1 and V is TRBV27; D not certain. CDR1 is MNHEY and CDR2 is SMNVEV in the germline V gene (reference sequence). The CDR3 extends over 13 amino acids. With 2 bases removed from V and 9 bases from J, the gap between germline ends came to 13 bases. The CDR3 sequence is CASSLGPGLQAFF. The CDR3 bases are TGTGCCAGCAGTTTAGGCCCCGGCTTACAAGCTTTCTTT.

This sequence joins TRBV4-1 and TRBJ2-5, with 7 positions matching TRBD2. This CDR3 spans 14 amino acids. The V segment lost 0 bases and the J segment 6 bases; nucleotides outside the gene matches: 4. The germline V gene has CDR1 MGHRA and CDR2 YSYEKL. The CDR3 DNA follows: TGCGCCAGCAGCCAAGAAGCGGGACTGAAGACCCAGTACTTC. It specifies CASSQEAGLKTQYF.

V is TRBV10-3 and J is TRBJ2-1, with 8 nucleotides matching TRBD2. J was trimmed by 8 bases and V by 2 bases; bases with no gene match: 11. CDR3 length: 16 amino acids. The germline gives CDR1 ENHRY, CDR2 SYGVKD. The CDR3 loop is CAISERGLALEDEQFF. The CDR3, as DNA: TGTGCCATCAGTGAGAGAGGACTAGCCCTTGAGGATGAGCAGTTCTTC.

The CDR3: CASRPAGFPRGETQYF. The DNA for the CDR3 is TGTGCCAGCAGGCCAGCGGGATTCCCCCGTGGAGAGACCCAGTACTTC. V usage is TRBV27 and J usage is TRBJ2-5; TRBD2 agrees at 7 bases. The CDR3 loop spans 16 amino acids. Germline-derived CDR1 and CDR2 are MNHEY and SMNVEV (reference sequence). V was clipped by 6 bases and J by 4 bases; unmatched bases: 14.

The chain links TRBV27 to TRBJ2-1; D is undetermined. CDR3 length equals 13 residues. V was clipped by 8 bases and J by 4 bases, with 12 bases between them. Germline assignment: CDR1 MNHEY and CDR2 SMNVEV (reference sequence). CDR3 region: CASGLPLYNEQFF. The CDR3 nucleotides read TGTGCCAGCGGGCTCCCACTTTACAATGAGCAGTTCTTC.

Regarding this clone: A junction end diverges from the germline sequence, so it may reflect a read error. This chain links TRBV7-8 with TRBJ2-7; the match to TRBD1 covers 7 bases. The CDR3 has 12 residues. Germline CDR1 SGHVS, CDR2 FQNEAQ. CDR3 bases: TGTGCCAGCAGCTTGCAGGGGGAAGCGGATACGTTC. Protein: CASSLQGEADTF.

This chain connects TRBV14 to TRBJ2-6; no reliable D call. Trimming took off 1 base at V and 1 base at J, with 5 bases between the two ends. This CDR3 region has 15 residues. CDR1 and CDR2 (germline): SGHDN, FVKESK. As DNA, the CDR3 is TGTGCCAGCAGCCAAGTGGGTTCTGGGGCCAACGTCCTGACTTTC. Its translation: CASSQVGSGANVLTF.

For this clone: A much larger clone sits a single nucleotide away, making a read error possible. The chain combines TRBV27 with TRBJ1-1; tentatively, D is TRBD1 (5 bases). Germline CDR1 MNHEY, CDR2 SMNVEV (reference sequence). With 5 bases removed from V and 1 base from J, the gap between germline ends came to 8 bases. This CDR3 spans 13 amino acids. CDR3 loop: CASSLQANTEAFF. The CDR3 DNA reads as TGTGCCAGCAGTCTACAGGCGAACACTGAAGCTTTCTTT.